This TCR beta chain was sequenced in a study of OX40 agonist ivuxolimab in advanced cancers. About the study: With ivuxolimab, an agonistic anti-OX40 (CD134) antibody, patients were treated. Patients received intravenous ivuxolimab every 2 weeks at 0.01 to 10 mg/kg.

Whole-study results and caveats: The specificity for antigen of the expanded peripheral T cells was not determined. The study found that CD8+ T cells averaged more expanded clones than CD4+.

This clone was counted between two and nine times. Its antigen is undetermined. The repertoire was sequenced with immunoSEQ multiplex PCR; TCRdb's copy has only in-frame clones and lacks some. The sample contains about 46,000 clones, 82% of which appear only once. The germline V gene has CDR1 SEHNR and CDR2 FQNEAQ (reference sequence). Trimming removed 0 bases from V and 9 bases from J, with 6 bases in between. CDR3 length equals 12 residues. The rearrangement joins TRBV7-9 to TRBJ1-5; unclear D gene. The starting material was CD4+ or CD8+ T cells sorted from blood, obtained in a trial of the OX40 agonist ivuxolimab. This TCR was recovered from an adult with an advanced solid tumor such as melanoma, head and neck, liver or kidney cancer. The CDR3 reads CASSLADRPQHF. The DNA of the CDR3 is TGTGCCAGCAGCTTAGCGGATCGGCCCCAGCATTTT.